The 31 T cell receptor beta chains below come from one sample, sequenced in a study of radiotherapy plus CTLA-4 blockade in lung cancer. The protocol was immunoSEQ multiplex PCR, while the TCRdb copy is restricted to in-frame clones and leaves out a portion. This sample has roughly 76,000 clones, with roughly 74% found just once. Sequencing was performed on peripheral blood, taken from a patient treated with radiotherapy plus ipilimumab. The receptors here all came from a human donor with non-small cell lung cancer whose response to radiotherapy plus ipilimumab could not be evaluated.

The chain uses TRBV21-1 and TRBJ2-1; the table's D call, TRBD1, has no DNA check behind it. TRBV21-1 is designated a pseudogene. The CDR3 has 16 amino acids. CDR3 coding DNA: TGTGCCAGCAGCAAAGTTTTAACAGGGGTGTCTTTGGAGCAGTTCTTC. This gives the protein CASSKVLTGVSLEQFF.

Only a few counts were recorded for this clone. The rearrangement links TRBV5-6 to TRBJ1-2; 9 bases map to TRBD1. J gave up 5 bases and V 2 bases, and 7 bases lay outside the gene matches. Germline lookup yields CDR1 SGHDT and CDR2 YYEEEE. The CDR3 is made up of 15 amino acids. CDR3 nucleotides: TGTGCCAGCAGCTTATACCGGGACAGGGTTTATGGCTACACCTTC. Its protein product is CASSLYRDRVYGYTF.

This clone was detected a few times. The J gene is TRBJ2-7, the V gene TRBV7-9, with D perhaps matching TRBD2 (6 bases). Germline V gene data show CDR1 as SEHNR and CDR2 as FQNEAQ (reference sequence). V gave up 5 bases and J gave up 2 bases, with 16 bases separating them. The CDR3 consists of 15 residues. The DNA of the CDR3 is TGTGCCAGCAGCCTTAGCGGTGTCAGACCCTACGAGCAGTACTTC. Residues: CASSLSGVRPYEQYF.

The chain employs TRBV4-2 and TRBJ2-1; 9 bases map to TRBD2. The CDR3 is 15 residues long. The V gene end was trimmed by 1 base and the J gene end by 4 bases; junction bases not matched to a gene: 2. In germline, CDR1 is LGHNA, CDR2 YNFKEQ. CDR3: CASSQGSGGYNEQFF. CDR3 in DNA: TGTGCCAGCAGCCAAGGTAGCGGGGGATACAATGAGCAGTTCTTC.

The gene calls are TRBV5-1 and TRBJ2-3; D is perhaps TRBD1 (5 bases). The CDR3 length is 15 residues. Trimming shortened V by 1 base and J by 0 bases, and 9 bases separated the two germline ends. Germline V gene sequence: CDR1 SGHRS, CDR2 YFSETQ. CDR3 in amino acids: CASSLTGVSTDTQYF. The CDR3, as DNA: TGCGCCAGCAGCTTGACAGGTGTTAGCACAGATACGCAGTATTTT.

In this sample, this clone turned up once. V is TRBV4-2 and J is TRBJ2-1, with 9 bases identical to TRBD2. This CDR3 region has 15 residues. Losses at the gene ends were 2 bases for V and 4 bases for J; bases not matched to a gene: 3. The V gene's germline CDR1 is LGHNA and CDR2 YNFKEQ. The CDR3 sequence is CASSQILAGYNEQFF. The CDR3 DNA sequence: TGTGCCAGCAGCCAAATCCTAGCGGGGTACAATGAGCAGTTCTTC.

The chain combines TRBV5-1 with TRBJ2-3; possible D gene TRBD1, 5 bases. The V end was cut by 1 base, the J end by 3 bases, with 9 bases between. Per germline, CDR1 SGHRS and CDR2 YFSETQ. The CDR3 runs 14 residues. The CDR3 nucleotides are TGCGCCAGCAGCTTGTTCCAGGGAACAGATACGCAGTATTTT. Translating it yields CASSLFQGTDTQYF. The full variable domain, rest sourced from reference TRBV5-1 and TRBJ2-3, is KAGVTQTPRYLIKTRGQQVTLSCSPISGHRSVSWYQQTPGQGLQFLFEYFSETQRNKGNFPGRFSGRQFSNSRSEMNVSTLELGDSALYLCASSLFQGTDTQYFGPGTRLTVL.

There are a few counts of this clone. The chain carries TRBV10-3 and TRBJ2-1; D gene unclear. CDR3 length: 16 amino acids. From germline, CDR1 is ENHRY and CDR2 SYGVKD. The V end lost 2 bases, the J end lost 5 bases, and 16 bases lay between the germline ends. The CDR3 DNA sequence: TGTGCCATCAGTGAGCGGTTGGTCGGAGTTAACAATGAGCAGTTCTTC. Translating it yields CAISERLVGVNNEQFF.

The gene calls are TRBV10-3 and TRBJ2-2, with TRBD2 matching 7 bases. The CDR3 consists of 15 residues. CDR1 and CDR2 (germline): ENHRY, SYGVKD. V gave up 5 bases and J gave up 0 bases; unmatched junction bases: 3. The CDR3 coding sequence is TGTGCCATCAGTACCGGGACTACGAACACCGGGGAGCTGTTTTTT. Translated: CAISTGTTNTGELFF.

V and J are TRBV4-1 and TRBJ1-5; 7 bases map to TRBD1. The V and J ends lost 3 bases and 4 bases, in that order; junction bases with no gene match: 6. Germline V gene data show CDR1 as MGHRA and CDR2 as YSYEKL. This CDR3 contains 15 residues. The CDR3 is CASSQEDRRNQPQHF. The CDR3 DNA sequence: TGCGCCAGCAGCCAGGAGGACAGGCGTAATCAGCCCCAGCATTTT.

The chain employs TRBV6-6 and TRBJ1-5; the match to TRBD1 covers 7 bases. This CDR3 has 14 residues. CDR1 is MNHNY and CDR2 is SVGAGI in the germline V gene (reference sequence). V was clipped by 8 bases and J by 5 bases; unmatched bases: 9. The CDR3 coding sequence is TGTGCCAGCCGGGGGGGTACAGGGGATCAGCCCCAGCATTTT. It is translated as CASRGGTGDQPQHF.

The rearrangement joins TRBV18 to TRBJ1-5; 10 nucleotides match TRBD1. Per the germline V gene, CDR1 is KGHSH and CDR2 is LQKENI. The length of the CDR3 is 17 residues. V gave up 2 bases and J gave up 8 bases; unmatched junction bases: 12. The DNA of the CDR3 is TGTGCCAGCTCACCAGACGGCCGGGACAGGGGTTTTGAGCCCCAGCATTTT. Amino acids: CASSPDGRDRGFEPQHF.

The chain joins TRBV7-3 to TRBJ1-1, with 9 bases fitting TRBD1. This CDR3 has 13 amino acids. The germline CDR1 and CDR2 sequences are SGHTA and FQGTGA. Germline trimming cut 4 bases from V and 3 bases from J; bases unmatched to any gene: 0. In DNA, the CDR3 is TGTGCCAGCAGCTGGGACAGGGACACTGAAGCTTTCTTT. Encoded protein: CASSWDRDTEAFF.

The chain employs TRBV11-2 and TRBJ1-1; D is uncertain. This CDR3 comprises 14 residues. Germline assignment: CDR1 SGHAT and CDR2 FQNNGV. V was clipped by 4 bases and J by 5 bases, with 14 bases between them. DNA for the CDR3: TGTGCCAGCAGCTCTGACCGTACGGGGACTGAAGCTTTCTTT. This gives the protein CASSSDRTGTEAFF.

This clone was detected only a few times. The rearrangement links TRBV12-5 to TRBJ2-1; TRBD2 matches at 8 bases. CDR3 length: 16 amino acids. Per the germline V gene, CDR1 is LGHNT and CDR2 is FRNRAP. The trim removed 1 base at V and 2 bases at J, leaving 4 bases unmatched. CDR3 loop: CASGLGTSGAYNEQFF. DNA for the CDR3: TGTGCTAGTGGTTTGGGCACTAGCGGAGCCTACAATGAGCAGTTCTTC.

The V and J genes are TRBV25-1 and TRBJ1-5, with D maybe TRBD1 (5 bases). Trimming removed 7 bases from V and 5 bases from J, with 12 bases in between. The germline V gene has CDR1 MGHDK and CDR2 SYGVNS. The CDR3 runs to 13 residues. The chain's CDR3 is CASKGPGYQPQHF. The CDR3 coding sequence is TGTGCCAGCAAGGGGCCTGGATATCAGCCCCAGCATTTT.

The J gene is TRBJ2-2, the V gene TRBV15; no definite D call. Germline V gives CDR1 LNHNV, CDR2 YYDKDF (reference sequence). Trimming cost V 0 bases and J 4 bases, with 3 bases left between them. The CDR3 covers 13 residues. CDR3 region: CATSRDLTGELFF. The DNA of the CDR3 is TGTGCCACCAGCAGAGATCTCACCGGGGAGCTGTTTTTT.

This clone was observed a single time. The V call is TRBV28, the J call TRBJ2-3, with 9 bases that match TRBD2. The CDR3 loop spans 15 amino acids. V was clipped by 1 base and J by 6 bases; unmatched bases: 5. In germline, CDR1 is MDHEN, CDR2 SYDVKM. For the CDR3, the DNA is TGTGCCAGCAGTTTATACGGCGGGGGGGCCGATACGCAGTATTTT. Encoded protein: CASSLYGGGADTQYF. The entire variable domain, with the rest obtained from reference TRBV28 and TRBJ2-3, is as follows: DVKVTQSSRYLVKRTGEKVFLECVQDMDHENMFWYRQDPGLGLRLIYFSYDVKMKEKGDIPEGYSVSREKKERFSLILESASTNQTSMYLCASSLYGGGADTQYFGPGTRLTVL.

This clone was found a few times. The chain couples TRBV10-3 to TRBJ1-6, with D hard to call. Per germline, CDR1 ENHRY and CDR2 SYGVKD. This CDR3 region has 17 residues. Trimming took off 3 bases at V and 9 bases at J, with 21 bases between the two ends. The CDR3 coding sequence is TGTGCCATCAGTGATACCCGAAAGAGCGTAGTGAGTTCACCCCTCCACTTT. Translating it yields CAISDTRKSVVSSPLHF.

This clone occurred a few times. The chain has TRBV12-5 and TRBJ1-3; D is possibly TRBD1 (5 bases). Germline lookup yields CDR1 LGHNT and CDR2 FRNRAP. Trimming took 4 bases from V and 2 from J, leaving 12 bases between them. The CDR3 has 15 amino acids. The CDR3 nucleotides read TGTGCTAGTGGTTCTCCGACAGAGCCTGGAAACACCATATATTTT. Residues: CASGSPTEPGNTIYF.

The chain employs TRBV9 and TRBJ2-7; 10 nucleotides align to TRBD1. Germline CDR1 reads SGDLS; CDR2 reads YYNGEE. The CDR3 sequence is 15 residues long. V was pared by 0 bases and J by 4 bases, with 4 bases of the junction left unmatched. The CDR3 sequence: CASSVGGTGVYEQYF. CDR3 nucleotides: TGTGCCAGCAGCGTAGGAGGGACAGGGGTATACGAGCAGTACTTC.

The chain recombines TRBV20-1 with TRBJ1-1, with D perhaps TRBD1 (5 bases). The CDR3 loop spans 10 amino acids. The ends were cut back, 6 bases at V and 11 bases at J, with 13 bases in the middle. CDR1 is DFQATT and CDR2 is SNEGSKA in the germline V gene (reference sequence). For the CDR3, the DNA is TGCAGTGCAGGGAGGGGCGATGCTTTCTTT. This translates into CSAGRGDAFF.

This sequence joins TRBV19 and TRBJ2-2; possibly TRBD1 for D (6 bases). The CDR3 spans 15 residues. Deletions cut 6 bases from V and 2 bases from J, with 13 bases between. The V gene's germline CDR1 is LNHDA and CDR2 SQIVND (reference sequence). The CDR3 sequence: CASRLDRVNTGELFF. CDR3 nucleotides: TGTGCCAGTAGGCTGGACAGAGTTAACACCGGGGAGCTGTTTTTT. Together with reference TRBV19 and TRBJ2-2, the CDR3 gives the full variable domain: DGGITQSPKYLFRKEGQNVTLSCEQNLNHDAMYWYRQDPGQGLRLIYYSQIVNDFQKGDIAEGYSVSREKKESFPLTVTSAQKNPTAFYLCASRLDRVNTGELFFGEGSRLTVL.

The chain recombines TRBV28 with TRBJ2-5, with D perhaps TRBD2 (6 bases). Germline-derived CDR1 and CDR2 are MDHEN and SYDVKM. This CDR3 comprises 16 residues. Trimming removed 5 bases at V and 3 bases at J, with 19 bases between. The CDR3 loop is CASSLPPTSVKETQYF. The CDR3 DNA follows: TGTGCCAGCAGTCTTCCTCCGACTAGTGTAAAAGAGACCCAGTACTTC.

This clone appeared a few times. The J gene is TRBJ1-1, the V gene TRBV7-9, with TRBD1 as a possible D gene (6 bases). The ends were cut back, 5 bases at V and 7 bases at J, with 20 bases in the middle. This CDR3 comprises 15 residues. CDR1 is SEHNR and CDR2 is FQNEAQ in the germline V gene (reference sequence). The CDR3 is CASSQSTTGKNEAFF. The CDR3 DNA sequence: TGTGCCAGCAGCCAAAGTACCACAGGGAAGAATGAAGCTTTCTTT.

The chain is built from TRBV7-8 and TRBJ1-4; D is perhaps TRBD1 (6 bases). This CDR3 comprises 14 residues. Per germline, CDR1 SGHVS and CDR2 FQNEAQ. Trimming left V 1 base short and J 4 bases short, with 7 bases between. The chain's CDR3 is CASSLGGHNEKLFF. DNA for the CDR3: TGTGCCAGCAGCTTAGGGGGGCATAATGAAAAACTGTTTTTT.

This clone was recorded many times. This sequence joins TRBV4-2 and TRBJ1-3, with D hard to call. This CDR3 has 14 amino acids. Looked up from germline, CDR1 is LGHNA and CDR2 is YNFKEQ. V was cut by 4 bases and J by 0 bases, with 7 bases left in between. As DNA, the CDR3 is TGTGCCAGCAGCCTGGGGAGCTCTGGAAACACCATATATTTT. The encoded protein is CASSLGSSGNTIYF.

V gene TRBV5-8 combines with J gene TRBJ2-1; 12 bases map to TRBD2. CDR3 length: 14 amino acids. From germline, CDR1 is SGHTS and CDR2 YDEGEE. With V trimmed by 3 bases and J by 10 bases, 5 bases remained unmatched. Here the CDR3 DNA reads TGTGCCAGCAGCTGGACTAGCGGGAAGGGCGAGCAGTTCTTC. This translates into CASSWTSGKGEQFF.

The rearrangement joins TRBV6-4 to TRBJ1-2; D is possibly TRBD1 (5 bases). V was trimmed by 0 bases and J by 7 bases, leaving 9 bases between them. Per the germline V gene, CDR1 is MRHNA and CDR2 is SNTAGT. This CDR3 has 13 amino acids. The CDR3 nucleotides read TGTGCCAGCAGTGACTCCGGGGGGTTTGGCTACACCTTC. This encodes CASSDSGGFGYTF.

This clone was seen a handful of times. The chain is built from TRBV2 and TRBJ1-2; maybe TRBD1 (6 bases). The CDR3 runs 14 residues. Germline CDR1 SNHLY, CDR2 FYNNEI. Deletions cut 4 bases from V and 8 bases from J, with 17 bases between. The CDR3 loop reads CASSVRDKGEGYTF. CDR3 in DNA: TGTGCCAGCAGTGTCCGGGACAAGGGAGAGGGCTACACCTTC. Full variable domain (missing parts from reference TRBV2 and TRBJ1-2): EPEVTQTPSHQVTQMGQEVILRCVPISNHLYFYWYRQILGQKVEFLVSFYNNEISEKSEIFDDQFSVERPDGSNFTLKIRSTKLEDSAMYFCASSVRDKGEGYTFGSGTRLTVV.

This clone has only a few counts. The chain employs TRBV7-9 and TRBJ1-1; D is perhaps TRBD1 (6 bases). Per the germline V gene, CDR1 is SEHNR and CDR2 is FQNEAQ (reference sequence). Trimming stripped 1 base from V and 2 bases from J, with 8 bases between. The CDR3 covers 14 residues. The CDR3 reads CASSLGGGNTEAFF. In nucleotides, the CDR3 is TGTGCCAGCAGCTTAGGAGGGGGTAACACTGAAGCTTTCTTT.